This entry lists 9 T cell receptor beta chains sequenced from one sample in a study of blood T cell repertoires in COVID-19. Clones were read by immunoSEQ multiplex PCR, and TCRdb kept only the in-frame ones, dropping some. The sample consists of around 83,000 clones, around 90% of them appearing once. The sequenced material came from peripheral blood. Receptors originate from a man aged 80 or over with active or convalescent COVID-19.

The chain uses TRBV3-1 (or the pseudogene TRBV3-2) and TRBJ2-5; 7 bases are a match to TRBD1. The CDR3 has 14 residues. V dropped 8 bases and J dropped 4; count of bases not matched to a gene: 10. Germline loops: CDR1 LGHDT, CDR2 YNNKEL (reference sequence). CDR3: CASGEYRGGETQYF. In DNA, the CDR3 is TGTGCCAGCGGAGAGTACAGGGGCGGAGAGACCCAGTACTTC.

V is TRBV6-5 and J is TRBJ2-7, with TRBD1 matching 8 bases. The CDR3 runs 12 residues. Germline V gene sequence: CDR1 MNHEY, CDR2 SVGAGI. Trimming at V came to 7 bases and at J to 5 bases, leaving 4 bases not matched to a gene. The CDR3 here is CASKDRDHEQYV. The CDR3 DNA follows: TGTGCCAGCAAGGACAGGGACCACGAGCAGTACGTC.

The chain recombines TRBV5-1 with TRBJ1-5, with D possibly TRBD1 on 6 matching bases. The CDR3 contains 15 residues. Germline V gene data show CDR1 as SGHRS and CDR2 as YFSETQ. Trimming pared 0 bases from V and 2 bases from J, leaving 9 bases between. DNA of the CDR3: TGCGCCAGCAGCTTGGATTCAGGGGGCAATCAGCCCCAGCATTTT. Encoded protein: CASSLDSGGNQPQHF.

V usage is TRBV28 and J usage is TRBJ2-7; 8 bases line up with TRBD1. Trimming at V came to 2 bases and at J to 4 bases, leaving 4 bases not matched to a gene. The length of the CDR3 is 14 residues. From germline, CDR1 is MDHEN and CDR2 SYDVKM. The CDR3 sequence is CASSLLRGLYEQYV. The DNA of the CDR3 is TGTGCCAGCAGTTTACTCAGGGGGCTATACGAGCAGTACGTC.

This clone was seen more than once but under ten times. V usage is TRBV20-1 and J usage is TRBJ1-3; D unresolved. The CDR3 has 11 amino acids. CDR1 is DFQATT and CDR2 is SNEGSKA in the germline V gene (reference sequence). Trimming took 1 base from V and 4 from J, leaving 2 bases between them. As DNA, the CDR3 is TGCAGTGCTAGAGTAGGAAACACCATATATTTT. Protein: CSARVGNTIYF.

The genes are TRBV7-2 and TRBJ2-5; 13 bases map to TRBD2. CDR3 length: 15 residues. J gave up 5 bases and V 6 bases, and 6 bases lay outside the gene matches. The germline gives CDR1 SGHTA, CDR2 FQGNSA. CDR3 in DNA: TGTGCCAGCAGACATACTAGCGGGAGGGCTGAGACCCAGTACTTC. Its translation is CASRHTSGRAETQYF.

This chain connects TRBV18 to TRBJ2-1; D is possibly TRBD1 (5 bases). Germline V lookup: CDR1 KGHSH, CDR2 LQKENI. There are 15 residues in the CDR3. V lost 2 bases and J lost 2, with 10 bases in between. For the CDR3, the DNA is TGTGCCAGCTCACCAACAGGAATAACCTACAATGAGCAGTTCTTC. Its protein product is CASSPTGITYNEQFF.

The V call is TRBV12-2, the J call TRBJ2-3; the D call TRBD1 from the table was never checked on the DNA. TRBV12-2 is given as a pseudogene. This CDR3 contains 17 residues. DNA of the CDR3: TGTGCAAGTCGCTTAGCCCCGGGACAGGGGGCCTCAGATACGCAGTATTTT. Amino acids: CASRLAPGQGASDTQYF.

The V call is TRBV2, the J call TRBJ2-1; TRBD2 aligns across 13 bases. Germline V gene lookup returns CDR1 SNHLY and CDR2 FYNNEI. CDR3 length: 18 amino acids. J was trimmed by 7 bases and V by 5 bases; bases with no gene match: 14. This chain's CDR3 is CASSWTSGSRSAGNEQFF. The CDR3, as DNA: TGTGCCAGCAGTTGGACTAGCGGGAGTAGATCTGCTGGGAATGAGCAGTTCTTC.